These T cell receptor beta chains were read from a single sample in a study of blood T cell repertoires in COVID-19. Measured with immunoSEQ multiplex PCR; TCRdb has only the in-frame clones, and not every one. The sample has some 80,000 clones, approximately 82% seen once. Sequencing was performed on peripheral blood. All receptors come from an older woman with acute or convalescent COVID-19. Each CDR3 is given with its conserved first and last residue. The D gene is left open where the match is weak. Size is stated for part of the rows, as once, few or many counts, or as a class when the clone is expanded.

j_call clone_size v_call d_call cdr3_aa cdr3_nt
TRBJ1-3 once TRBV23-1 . CASSEPGLKSSGNTIYF TGCGCCAGCAGTGAGCCGGGACTAAAGAGCTCTGGAAACACCATATATTTT
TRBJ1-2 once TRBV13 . CASSFARGVDGYTF TGTGCCAGCAGCTTTGCCAGGGGCGTCGATGGCTACACCTTC
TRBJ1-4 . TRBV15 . CATSKDNSNEKLFF TGTGCCACCAGCAAGGACAACAGTAATGAAAAACTGTTTTTT
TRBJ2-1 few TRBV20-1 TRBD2 CSASTGGSYSYNEQFF TGCAGTGCCAGTACCGGCGGGAGCTACTCCTACAATGAGCAGTTCTTC
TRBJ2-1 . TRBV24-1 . CATSDYSTGRRVEQFF TGTGCCACCAGTGACTACTCGACAGGGAGGAGGGTTGAGCAGTTCTTC
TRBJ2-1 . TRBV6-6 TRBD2 CASSYSGGTGLSEQFF TGTGCCAGCAGTTACTCGGGGGGGACCGGTTTAAGCGAGCAGTTCTTC
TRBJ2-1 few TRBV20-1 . CSASGWDNYNEQFF TGCAGTGCTAGTGGCTGGGACAATTACAATGAGCAGTTCTTC
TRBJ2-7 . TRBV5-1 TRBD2 CASSRTSSAYEQYF TGCGCCAGCAGCAGGACTAGCTCTGCCTACGAGCAGTACTTC
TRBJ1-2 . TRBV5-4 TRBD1 CASSVGQGGDGYTF TGTGCCAGCAGCGTGGGACAGGGCGGGGATGGCTACACCTTC
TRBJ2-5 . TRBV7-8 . CASSYGILETQYF TGTGCCAGCAGCTACGGGATTTTAGAGACCCAGTACTTC
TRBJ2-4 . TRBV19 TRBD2 CASPGRELNIQYF TGTGCCAGTCCGGGGCGGGAGCTAAACATTCAGTACTTC
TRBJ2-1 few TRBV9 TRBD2 CASSVGPSGSNEQFF TGTGCCAGCAGCGTAGGGCCCAGCGGGAGCAATGAGCAGTTCTTC
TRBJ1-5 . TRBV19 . CASSIAGWRQPQHF TGTGCCAGTAGTATAGCAGGGTGGCGACAGCCCCAGCATTTT
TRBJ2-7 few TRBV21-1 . CASSDNRGLNEQYF TGTGCCAGCAGCGACAACAGGGGGCTCAACGAGCAGTACTTC
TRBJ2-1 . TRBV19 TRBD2 CASSIDPYGLAGDSYNEQFF TGTGCCAGTAGTATAGATCCTTACGGACTAGCGGGTGACTCCTACAATGAGCAGTTCTTC
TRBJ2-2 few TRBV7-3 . CASSFQSGELFF TGTGCCAGCAGCTTTCAGTCCGGGGAGCTGTTTTTT
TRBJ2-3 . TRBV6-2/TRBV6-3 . CASSYNSRDTDTQYF TGTGCCAGCAGTTACAATTCAAGAGACACAGATACGCAGTATTTT
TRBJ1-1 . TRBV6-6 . CASNLGQIDTEAFF TGTGCCAGCAACCTCGGACAGATTGACACTGAAGCTTTCTTT
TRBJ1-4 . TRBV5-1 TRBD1 CASSHTGGTRTNEKLFF TGCGCCAGCAGCCACACAGGGGGTACGAGAACTAATGAAAAACTGTTTTTT
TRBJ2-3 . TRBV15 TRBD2 CATRTSGRADTQYF TGTGCCACCAGAACTAGCGGGAGGGCAGATACGCAGTATTTT
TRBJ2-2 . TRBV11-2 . CASSLNGANTGELFF TGTGCCAGCAGCTTAAACGGAGCGAACACCGGGGAGCTGTTTTTT
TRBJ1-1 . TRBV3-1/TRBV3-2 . CASSQGGLNTEAFF TGTGCCAGCAGCCAAGGGGGCTTGAACACTGAAGCTTTCTTT
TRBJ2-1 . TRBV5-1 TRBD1 CASTWGDRELKNEQFF TGCGCCAGCACCTGGGGCGACAGGGAGCTTAAGAATGAGCAGTTCTTC